This T cell receptor (beta chain) was found in a study of human T cells and chemical hapten exposure. For the study at large: Donors were sensitized with 2% DPC on the upper inner arm.

The library gave individual cDNA molecules unique molecular identifiers. TCRdb ran MiXCR on the RACE reads and lists one entry per CDR3 protein. Here the sample spans a few hundred thousand distinct CDR3 sequences, roughly 6% being singletons. The germline V gene has CDR1 MNHEY and CDR2 SVGEGT. V gave up 5 bases and J gave up 4 bases; unmatched junction bases: 8. CDR3 length: 15 residues. Time point here: patch test 2, 6 weeks after DPC sensitization. Treatment in this sample: therapeutic diphenylcyclopropenone sensitization with weekly scalp DPC. Sequencing was performed on whole blood, taken in connection with sensitization to the hapten diphenylcyclopropenone (DPC). This chain uses TRBV6-2 or TRBV6-3 with TRBJ2-3, with 8 nucleotides matching TRBD2. The sequence derives from a woman younger than 35 with alopecia areata. Some clones in this sample may be carry-over from other donors' samples. The CDR3 DNA reads as TGTGCCAGCAGTCCCTCCACGCGGGGGGCAGATACGCAGTATTTT. Translation: CASSPSTRGADTQYF.